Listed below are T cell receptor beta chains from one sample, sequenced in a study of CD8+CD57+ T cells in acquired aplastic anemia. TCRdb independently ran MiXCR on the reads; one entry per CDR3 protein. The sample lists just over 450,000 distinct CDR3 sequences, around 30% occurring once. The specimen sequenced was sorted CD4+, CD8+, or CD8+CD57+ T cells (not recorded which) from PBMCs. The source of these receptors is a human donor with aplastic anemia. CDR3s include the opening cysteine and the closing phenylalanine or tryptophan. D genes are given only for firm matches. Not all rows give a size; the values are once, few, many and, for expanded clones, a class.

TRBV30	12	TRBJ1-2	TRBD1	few	TGTGCCTGGACAGAGGGGGCCTATGGCTACACCTTC	CAWTEGAYGYTF
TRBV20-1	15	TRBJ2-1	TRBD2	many	TGCAGTGCCAGGAATAGCGGGGGGAACGAGAATGAGCAGTTCTTC	CSARNSGGNENEQFF
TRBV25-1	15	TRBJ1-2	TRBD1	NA	TGTGCCAGCAGACATGGATACAGGGGAGGCTATGGCTACACCTTC	CASRHGYRGGYGYTF
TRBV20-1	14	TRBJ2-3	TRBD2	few	TGCAGTGCTCAAACCAGCGGGAGTGCGGATACGCAGTATTTT	CSAQTSGSADTQYF
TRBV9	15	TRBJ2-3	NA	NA	TGTGCCAGCAGCGTAGAGGCCGGGGTGGCAGATACGCAGTATTTT	CASSVEAGVADTQYF
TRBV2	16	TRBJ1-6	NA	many	TGTGCCAGCAGACTAAGGGGTGGCAATATTAATTCACCCCTCCACTTT	CASRLRGGNINSPLHF
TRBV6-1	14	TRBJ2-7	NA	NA	TGTGCCAGCAGAATTGACAGGTCGCCGGGGGAGCAGTACTTC	CASRIDRSPGEQYF
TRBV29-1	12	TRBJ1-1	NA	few	TGCAGCGTCGCCTTGGGGTCTACTGAAGCTTTCTTT	CSVALGSTEAFF
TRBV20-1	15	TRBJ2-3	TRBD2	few	TGCAGTGCTAGAACTAGCGGGGGACGTACAGATACGCAGTATTTT	CSARTSGGRTDTQYF
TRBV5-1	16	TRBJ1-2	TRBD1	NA	TGCGCCAGCAGCTTGGGTCTAAACAGGGGGCAAAATGGCTACACCTTC	CASSLGLNRGQNGYTF
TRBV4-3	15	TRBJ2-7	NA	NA	TGCGCCAGCAGCCTTTTACAGGGAACCCCCTACGAGCAGTACTTC	CASSLLQGTPYEQYF
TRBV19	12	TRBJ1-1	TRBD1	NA	TGTGCCAGCTACAGGGGCGCCACTGAAGCTTTCTTT	CASYRGATEAFF
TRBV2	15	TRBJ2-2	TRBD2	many	TGTGCCAGCAGAGGACTAGCGGGGAACACCGGGGAGCTGTTTTTT	CASRGLAGNTGELFF
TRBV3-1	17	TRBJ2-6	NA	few	TGTGCCAGCAGCGAAGTCCGGGACATCTCTGGGGCCAACGTCCTGACTTTC	CASSEVRDISGANVLTF
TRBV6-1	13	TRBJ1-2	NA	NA	TGTGCCAGCAGGCACGGGCAGAACTATGGCTACACCTTC	CASRHGQNYGYTF
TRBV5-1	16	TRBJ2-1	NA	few	TGCGCCAGCAGCACTGGGACCTGGAGCTCCTACAATGAGCAGTTCTTC	CASSTGTWSSYNEQFF
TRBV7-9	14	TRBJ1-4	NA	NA	TGTGCCACCACCGGGGGTCAGGGTGATGAAAAACTGTTTTTT	CATTGGQGDEKLFF
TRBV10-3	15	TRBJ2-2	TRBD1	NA	TGTGCCAGCAGTGCGGGACAGGGGGCTCAAGGGGAGCTGTTTTTT	CASSAGQGAQGELFF
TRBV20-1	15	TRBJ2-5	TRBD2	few	TGCAGTGCTAGAGATTGGACTAGCAGTTTGGAGACCCAGTACTTC	CSARDWTSSLETQYF
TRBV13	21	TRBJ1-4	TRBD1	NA	TGTGCCAGCAGCCCGGGCTCCGGGACAGGAAGCCTTTTAGCAACTAATGAAAAACTGTTTTTT	CASSPGSGTGSLLATNEKLFF
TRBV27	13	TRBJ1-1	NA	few	TGTGCCACCCAGGACAGCATGAACACTGAAGCTTTCTTT	CATQDSMNTEAFF
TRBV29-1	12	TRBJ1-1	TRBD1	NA	TGCAGCTGGACAGGAGCTAACACTGAAGCTTTCTTT	CSWTGANTEAFF
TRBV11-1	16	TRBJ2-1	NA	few	TGTGCCAGCAGCGCGCTGCTAGCGAGTTCCTACAATGAGCAGTTCTTC	CASSALLASSYNEQFF
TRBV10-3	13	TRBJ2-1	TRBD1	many	TGTGCCATGTCCGGGACAGGGGGGCAGGAGCAGTTCTTC	CAMSGTGGQEQFF
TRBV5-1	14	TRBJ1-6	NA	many	TGCGCCAGCAGCTTGGGAGGCGTCAATTCACCCCTCCACTTT	CASSLGGVNSPLHF
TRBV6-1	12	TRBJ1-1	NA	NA	TGTGCCAGCAGTGAAGCGCAGGGCGTAGCTTTCTTT	CASSEAQGVAFF
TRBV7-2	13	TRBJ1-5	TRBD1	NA	TGTGCCAGCAGGGGACAGGGGGTTCAGCCCCAGCATTTT	CASRGQGVQPQHF
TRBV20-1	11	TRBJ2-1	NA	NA	TGCAGTGCCCGTCCGGGGAAAGAGCAGTTCTTC	CSARPGKEQFF
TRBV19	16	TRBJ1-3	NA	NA	TGTGCCAGTAGTATTCGAGGCACCTACTCTGGAAACACCATATATTTT	CASSIRGTYSGNTIYF
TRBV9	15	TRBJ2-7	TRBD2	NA	TGTGCCAGCAGCGTAGAGGCAGGGACTACCTACGAGCAGTACTTC	CASSVEAGTTYEQYF
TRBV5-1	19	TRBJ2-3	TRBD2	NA	TGCGCCAGCAGCAGCGGACTAGCGGGAGGGAGAGTGAGCACAGATACGCAGTATTTT	CASSSGLAGGRVSTDTQYF
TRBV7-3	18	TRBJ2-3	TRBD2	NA	TGTGCCAGCAGCTTAACGATTTTTGGACTAGCGGGCACAGATACGCAGTATTTT	CASSLTIFGLAGTDTQYF
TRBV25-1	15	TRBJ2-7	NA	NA	TGTGCCAGCAGTGACAGGAGTGGCGCAAACGACGAGCAGTACTTC	CASSDRSGANDEQYF
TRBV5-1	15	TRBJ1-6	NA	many	TGCGCCAGCAGCCCGGGGGCAGGGCGCAATTCACCCCTCCACTTT	CASSPGAGRNSPLHF
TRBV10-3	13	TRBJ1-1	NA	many	TGTGCCATGCAAGGGGGGATGGGGACTGAAGCTTTCTTT	CAMQGGMGTEAFF
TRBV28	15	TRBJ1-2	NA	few	TGTGCCAGCAGTTTATTGCCAGGTCAAAGCTATGGCTACACCTTC	CASSLLPGQSYGYTF
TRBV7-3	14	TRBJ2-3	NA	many	TGTGCCAGCAGCGGAGGGATTAGCACAGATACGCAGTATTTT	CASSGGISTDTQYF
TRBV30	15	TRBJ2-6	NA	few	TGTGCCTGGAGTGTAGGAGGTGCTGGGGCCAACGTCCTGACTTTC	CAWSVGGAGANVLTF
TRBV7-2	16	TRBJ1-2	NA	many	TGTGCCAGCAGCTCGAGCCGTGGCAGGGGAGACTATGGCTACACCTTC	CASSSSRGRGDYGYTF
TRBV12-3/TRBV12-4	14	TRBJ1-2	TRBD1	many	TGTGCCAGCAGGCGACAGGGTCTAAACTATGGCTACACCTTC	CASRRQGLNYGYTF
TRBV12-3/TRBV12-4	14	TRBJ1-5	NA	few	TGTGCCAGCAGACTCCTTTCGGGCAATCAGCCCCAGCATTTT	CASRLLSGNQPQHF
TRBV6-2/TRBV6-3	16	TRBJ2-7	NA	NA	TGTGCCAGCAGTTACTCGACGTCAGAAAGCTCCTACGAGCAGTACTTC	CASSYSTSESSYEQYF
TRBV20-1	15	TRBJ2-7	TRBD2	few	TGCAGTGCTAGAGATGAGACGGGGGGGCACTACGAGCAGTACTTC	CSARDETGGHYEQYF
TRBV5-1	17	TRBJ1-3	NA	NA	TGCGACAGCAGCTTGGAGGCCAAGCGAGGGCCAGGAAACACCATATATTTT	CDSSLEAKRGPGNTIYF
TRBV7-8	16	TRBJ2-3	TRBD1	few	TGTGCCAGCAGCTCCTGGACAGGCTGGTCCACAGATACGCAGTATTTT	CASSSWTGWSTDTQYF